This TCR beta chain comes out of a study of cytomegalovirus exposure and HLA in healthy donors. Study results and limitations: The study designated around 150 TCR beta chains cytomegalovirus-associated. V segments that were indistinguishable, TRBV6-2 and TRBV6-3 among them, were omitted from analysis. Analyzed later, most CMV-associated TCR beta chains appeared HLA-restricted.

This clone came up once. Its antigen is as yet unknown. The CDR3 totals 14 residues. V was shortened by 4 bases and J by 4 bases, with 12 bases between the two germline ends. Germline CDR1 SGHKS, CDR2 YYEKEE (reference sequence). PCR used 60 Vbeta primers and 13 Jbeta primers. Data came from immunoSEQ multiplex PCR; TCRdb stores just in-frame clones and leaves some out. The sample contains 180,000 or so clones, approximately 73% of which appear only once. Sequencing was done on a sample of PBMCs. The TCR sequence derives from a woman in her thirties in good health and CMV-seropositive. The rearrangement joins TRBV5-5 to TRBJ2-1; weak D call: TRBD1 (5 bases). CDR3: CASSPRTYYNEQFF. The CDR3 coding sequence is TGTGCCAGCAGCCCCCGGACATATTACAATGAGCAGTTCTTC.